These T cell receptor beta chains were read from a single sample in a study of shared clonotypes between healthy human individuals. Assay: immunoSEQ multiplex PCR; the TCRdb copy retains only in-frame clones and omits some. The sample has around 2.1 million clones, 93% seen once. Sequencing used naive CD8+ T cells from PBMCs. The source is a man in his late teens or twenties in good health. Some clones in this sample may be carry-over from other donors' samples. Each CDR3 is given with its conserved first and last residue. The order of the fields is D gene, V gene, J gene, clone size, CDR3 protein, CDR3 DNA. A D gene is named only where the DNA matches it firmly. Clone size is not always given. Where it is, it says once, few, many or a class for expanded clones.

>-|TRBV7-8|TRBJ2-5|-
CASSGRGSETQYF
TGTGCCAGCAGTGGCAGGGGATCGGAGACCCAGTACTTC
>-|TRBV21-1|TRBJ2-1|-
CASSKVGLAFYNEQFF
TGTGCCAGCAGCAAAGTTGGCCTAGCATTCTACAATGAGCAGTTCTTC
>TRBD2|TRBV11-2|TRBJ2-1|-
CASSFGLAGISSYNEQFF
TGTGCCAGCAGCTTCGGACTAGCGGGAATTAGCTCCTACAATGAGCAGTTCTTC
>-|TRBV5-1|TRBJ1-2|-
CASSQSGAGYGYTF
TGCGCCAGCAGTCAGTCCGGGGCCGGCTATGGCTACACCTTC
>TRBD2|TRBV7-9|TRBJ2-7|-
CASSSFLAGEVDDEQYF
TGTGCCAGCAGCTCCTTTCTAGCGGGAGAAGTCGACGACGAGCAGTACTTC
>-|TRBV12-2|TRBJ2-7|once
CASRCVWAAAKSYEQYF
TGTGCAAGTCGCTGCGTTTGGGCAGCGGCGAAATCCTACGAGCAGTACTTC
>-|TRBV7-2|TRBJ2-5|-
CASSLKPLRETQYF
TGTGCCAGCAGCTTAAAACCCCTGCGAGAGACCCAGTACTTC
>-|TRBV29-1|TRBJ1-2|once
CSVDVRQVDYGYTF
TGCAGCGTGGACGTGAGACAGGTAGACTATGGCTACACCTTC
>TRBD1|TRBV6-5|TRBJ2-1|-
CASSYALTGGHHEQFF
TGTGCCAGCAGTTACGCCTTGACAGGGGGCCACCATGAGCAGTTCTTC
>TRBD1|TRBV15|TRBJ2-1|once
CATSNRGQGADEQFF
TGTGCCACCAGCAATAGGGGACAGGGGGCCGATGAGCAGTTCTTC
>-|TRBV11-2|TRBJ2-5|-
CASSHFSGSGETQYF
TGTGCCAGCAGCCATTTCTCAGGGTCGGGGGAGACCCAGTACTTC
>TRBD2|TRBV7-2|TRBJ2-1|-
CASSYGTTYNEQFF
TGTGCCAGCAGCTACGGGACTACCTACAATGAGCAGTTCTTC
>TRBD1|TRBV9|TRBJ1-5|-
CASSVGGTGNQPQHF
TGTGCCAGCAGCGTAGGAGGGACAGGCAATCAGCCCCAGCATTTT
>-|TRBV9|TRBJ1-4|-
CASSVSTGEKLFF
TGTGCCAGCAGCGTAAGCACAGGGGAAAAACTGTTTTTT
>TRBD1|TRBV7-8|TRBJ1-5|-
CASSLAGVEGAHQPQHF
TGTGCCAGCAGCTTAGCGGGGGTTGAGGGGGCCCATCAGCCCCAGCATTTT
>-|TRBV18|TRBJ2-1|-
CASSPPGGARNEQFF
TGTGCCAGCTCACCACCGGGGGGCGCGAGGAATGAGCAGTTCTTC
>TRBD2|TRBV27|TRBJ2-7|-
CASSLAGGHYEQYF
TGTGCCAGCAGTTTAGCGGGAGGGCACTACGAGCAGTACTTC
>-|TRBV27|TRBJ1-3|-
CASSLLVNSGNTIYF
TGTGCCAGCAGTTTATTGGTTAACTCTGGAAACACCATATATTTT
>TRBD1|TRBV7-9|TRBJ2-6|-
CASSGQGAILPGANVLTF
TGTGCCAGCAGTGGACAGGGCGCTATACTCCCTGGGGCCAACGTCCTGACTTTC
>TRBD1|TRBV30|TRBJ1-1|few
CAWIRTGGRTEAFF
TGTGCCTGGATCCGGACAGGGGGGCGCACTGAAGCTTTCTTT
>-|TRBV11-2|TRBJ2-1|once
CASRQLWGNEQFF
TGTGCCAGCAGACAGTTATGGGGTAATGAGCAGTTCTTC
>-|TRBV29-1|TRBJ2-1|-
CSAIRVVDEQFF
TGCAGCGCCATCAGAGTGGTCGATGAGCAGTTCTTC
>-|TRBV15|TRBJ2-4|-
CATSSTKGVRAKNIQYF
TGTGCCACCAGCAGCACCAAGGGTGTTCGCGCCAAAAACATTCAGTACTTC
>TRBD2|TRBV28|TRBJ2-3|-
CASSLSAGVTDTQYF
TGTGCCAGCAGTTTATCGGCGGGAGTTACAGATACGCAGTATTTT
>TRBD1|TRBV27|TRBJ1-1|-
CASSFRGPNTEAFF
TGTGCCAGCAGTTTTAGGGGGCCGAACACTGAAGCTTTCTTT
>TRBD2|TRBV11-2|TRBJ2-5|once
CASNPAPGTSGQETQYF
TGTGCCAGCAATCCCGCCCCTGGGACTAGCGGACAAGAGACCCAGTACTTC
>-|TRBV5-1|TRBJ2-7|-
CASSAGTGYEQYF
TGCGCCAGCAGCGCTGGGACGGGGTACGAGCAGTACTTC
>-|TRBV4-1|TRBJ2-7|-
CASSQDLGSYEQYF
TGCGCCAGCAGCCAAGATCTAGGGTCCTACGAGCAGTACTTC
>-|TRBV11-2|TRBJ1-2|-
CASSFSGGASGYTF
TGTGCCAGCAGCTTCAGCGGAGGGGCGAGTGGCTACACCTTC
>TRBD1|TRBV28|TRBJ2-7|-
CASNRGYGDEQYF
TGTGCCAGCAACAGGGGGTATGGGGACGAGCAGTACTTC
>TRBD2|TRBV6-1|TRBJ2-1|-
CASSEAASGRAIEQFF
TGTGCCAGCAGTGAAGCCGCCAGCGGGAGGGCCATTGAGCAGTTCTTC
>-|TRBV19|TRBJ1-1|-
CASSIRGPPNTEAFF
TGTGCCAGTAGTATCCGGGGCCCACCCAACACTGAAGCTTTCTTT
>-|TRBV19|TRBJ2-3|-
CASSVDNTDTQYF
TGTGCCAGTAGTGTGGACAACACGGATACGCAGTATTTT